This TCR beta chain was recovered during a study of blood T cell repertoires in COVID-19. Looking at the study overall: Samples came from the United States, Italy and Spain, spanning acute and convalescent COVID-19. The cDNA or gDNA used as material had been derived from T cells, B-cell-depleted T cells, or PBMCs.

In germline, CDR1 is MNHEY, CDR2 SVGAGI. This CDR3 is 14 amino acids long. V lost 6 bases and J lost 0, with 9 bases in between. Original data processing: Estimation of nucleated cell counts was performed using reference gene primer amplification. The data were produced by immunoSEQ multiplex PCR, yet TCRdb's version contains in-frame clones alone and is incomplete. Clone size and V and J calls were adopted from that table, with D and trimming inferred from the DNA. This table has 300,000 or so clones, about 82% appearing once. The sequence was obtained from a woman aged 50 to 65 with active or convalescent COVID-19. The rearrangement uses TRBV6-5 and TRBJ1-3; D possibly corresponds to TRBD1 (6 bases). Sequenced: peripheral blood. CDR3 region: CASSRTASGNTIYF. CDR3 bases: TGTGCCAGCAGCCGGACAGCCTCTGGAAACACCATATATTTT.